The 20 T cell receptor beta chains below all came from one sample that was sequenced in a study of Ad26.COV2.S vaccination and SARS-CoV-2 variants. Treatment described: about 20 received Ad26.COV2.S at low or high dose, single or two shots; several received placebo; per-sample allocation not given. The samples were gathered on day 63 after the first injection of vaccine or placebo. The data were produced by immunoSEQ multiplex PCR, yet TCRdb's version contains in-frame clones alone and is incomplete. The sample has roughly 420,000 clones, 89% seen once. Sequenced material: peripheral blood, taken in a trial of Ad26.COV2.S vaccine versus placebo. These receptors came from a person aged 18 to 59 who received the Ad26.COV2.S COVID-19 vaccine or a placebo.

This sequence joins TRBV25-1 and TRBJ1-4, with D perhaps TRBD1 (6 bases). Germline values: CDR1 MGHDK, CDR2 SYGVNS. The CDR3 length is 17 residues. The ends were cut back, 8 bases at V and 2 bases at J, with 21 bases in the middle. The DNA for the CDR3 is TGTGCCAGCCCGATTGGCCAAGGGGGAATTACTAATGAAAAACTGTTTTTT. Translating it yields CASPIGQGGITNEKLFF.

This rearrangement joins TRBV4-2 to TRBJ1-3; D is unresolved. Germline assignment: CDR1 LGHNA and CDR2 YNFKEQ. Trimming pared 5 bases from V and 4 bases from J, leaving 12 bases between. CDR3 length: 14 amino acids. CDR3 nucleotides: TGTGCCAGCAGCGAAGGGATTTGGGGAAACACCATATATTTT. Its protein is CASSEGIWGNTIYF.

This chain links TRBV5-1 with TRBJ2-5; D is uncertain. Trimming shortened V by 5 bases and J by 2 bases, and 4 bases separated the two germline ends. CDR3 length equals 11 residues. The germline V gene has CDR1 SGHRS and CDR2 YFSETQ. The CDR3, as DNA: TGCGCCAGCAGGCTTCAAGAGACCCAGTACTTC. Its translation: CASRLQETQYF.

This chain links TRBV24-1 with TRBJ2-5, with TRBD1 identical over 8 bases. This CDR3 spans 14 amino acids. The trim removed 3 bases at V and 5 bases at J, leaving 4 bases unmatched. Looked up from germline, CDR1 is KGHDR and CDR2 is SFDVKD. The CDR3 DNA reads as TGTGCCACCAGTGATCGGACAGGGACGGAGACCCAGTACTTC. Translation gives CATSDRTGTETQYF.

This chain uses TRBV9 with TRBJ2-3; unclear D gene. The CDR3 is 17 amino acids. V lost 3 bases, J lost 3 bases, and 20 bases lay in between. Germline values: CDR1 SGDLS, CDR2 YYNGEE. The CDR3 loop reads CASSERAGPLETDTQYF. The CDR3 DNA follows: TGTGCCAGCAGCGAACGGGCCGGCCCCTTGGAGACAGATACGCAGTATTTT. The whole variable domain, filled in from reference TRBV9 and TRBJ2-3, reads DSGVTQTPKHLITATGQRVTLRCSPRSGDLSVYWYQQSLDQGLQFLIQYYNGEERAKGNILERFSAQQFPDLHSELNLSSLELGDSALYFCASSERAGPLETDTQYFGPGTRLTVL.

This clone appeared a few times. This chain joins TRBV7-9 and TRBJ2-1; the D is unclear. Germline V CDR1 and CDR2: SEHNR, FQNEAQ (reference sequence). The CDR3 is 14 residues long. The V and J ends lost 2 bases and 4 bases respectively, with 9 bases between them. The CDR3 sequence is CASSLSQTYNEQFF. The DNA of the CDR3 is TGTGCCAGCAGCTTAAGTCAAACTTACAATGAGCAGTTCTTC.

The chain recombines TRBV5-1 with TRBJ2-5; the match to TRBD2 covers 14 bases. J was trimmed by 3 bases and V by 3 bases; bases with no gene match: 4. Germline V gene data show CDR1 as SGHRS and CDR2 as YFSETQ. The CDR3 is 16 residues long. In DNA, the CDR3 is TGCGCCAGCAGCTCCATGGGACTAGCGGGAGAAGAGACCCAGTACTTC. This codes for CASSSMGLAGEETQYF.

The chain joins TRBV28 to TRBJ2-3, with a weak D call TRBD1 (5 bases). The CDR3 is 14 amino acids. Per the germline V gene, CDR1 is MDHEN and CDR2 is SYDVKM. V was shortened by 6 bases and J by 3 bases, with 13 bases between the two germline ends. The CDR3 protein is CASSVQVWTDTQYF. The CDR3 nucleotides read TGTGCCAGCAGCGTACAGGTTTGGACAGATACGCAGTATTTT.

The V and J genes are TRBV2 and TRBJ1-1; no clear D gene. Germline V gene data show CDR1 as SNHLY and CDR2 as FYNNEI. V dropped 3 bases and J dropped 5 bases, with 19 bases sitting between them. The CDR3 runs to 16 residues. As DNA, the CDR3 is TGTGCCAGCAGTGACTGGGTTGTAGGCGGCGGGACTGAAGCTTTCTTT. Translated: CASSDWVVGGGTEAFF.

The J gene is TRBJ1-1, the V gene TRBV18; D not resolved. V lost 0 bases and J lost 1, with 9 bases in between. Germline V gene data show CDR1 as KGHSH and CDR2 as LQKENI. This CDR3 region has 15 residues. In DNA, the CDR3 is TGTGCCAGCTCACCACCGCTGTCCAAGAACACTGAAGCTTTCTTT. This translates into CASSPPLSKNTEAFF.

The V call is TRBV10-3, the J call TRBJ1-3; 8 bases are a match to TRBD1. The CDR3 is 14 amino acids. J gave up 2 bases and V 6 bases, and 3 bases lay outside the gene matches. The V gene's germline CDR1 is ENHRY and CDR2 SYGVKD. CDR3 sequence: CAISGQGAGNTIYF. The CDR3 DNA is TGTGCCATCAGCGGACAGGGAGCTGGAAACACCATATATTTT.

This chain links TRBV13 with TRBJ1-2, with D possibly TRBD1 on 5 matching bases. Germline loops: CDR1 PRHDT, CDR2 FYEKMQ (reference sequence). V was shortened by 6 bases and J by 4 bases, with 15 bases between the two germline ends. The CDR3 is 14 residues long. Here the CDR3 reads CASRLSGTTYGYTF. DNA for the CDR3: TGTGCCAGCAGATTATCCGGGACCACCTATGGCTACACCTTC.

In nucleotides, the CDR3 is TGTGCCAGCCCCCCCCCGGGACAGGGGGCTGGCAATCAGCCCCAGCATTTT. Translation gives CASPPPGQGAGNQPQHF. The rearrangement joins TRBV18 to TRBJ1-5; 12 bases fit TRBD1. The CDR3 loop spans 17 amino acids. The junction had 10 bases not matched to a gene; V was cut back by 8 bases and J by 2 bases. The germline CDR1 and CDR2 sequences are KGHSH and LQKENI. Filled out from reference TRBV18 and TRBJ1-5, the complete variable domain reads NAGVMQNPRHLVRRRGQEARLRCSPMKGHSHVYWYRQLPEEGLKFMVYLQKENIIDESGMPKERFSAEFPKEGPSILRIQQVVRGDSAAYFCASPPPGQGAGNQPQHFGDGTRLSIL.

DNA for the CDR3: TGTGCCAGCACCCTCGGACAGGGGGCGGTCGGGGAGCTGTTTTTT. Translated: CASTLGQGAVGELFF. The V and J genes are TRBV3-1 (or the pseudogene TRBV3-2) and TRBJ2-2; 11 positions agree with TRBD1. This CDR3 spans 15 amino acids. The germline V gene encodes CDR1 LGHDT and CDR2 YNNKEL (reference sequence). V was pared by 7 bases and J by 7 bases, with 8 bases of the junction left unmatched.

This clone was detected only once. V usage is TRBV4-3 and J usage is TRBJ2-4, with 9 bases identical to TRBD1. After removal of 7 bases from V and 8 bases from J, the junction contained 24 bases not matched to a gene. The germline V gene encodes CDR1 LGHNA and CDR2 YSLEER. The CDR3 has 19 amino acids. The CDR3 here is CASTKYLQDRGGITDIQYF. The CDR3 DNA reads TGCGCCAGCACCAAATATCTGCAGGACAGGGGTGGAATTACGGACATTCAGTACTTC.

The table lists this clone with a count of one. The chain carries TRBV14 and TRBJ1-3; unclear D gene. With 2 bases removed from V and 2 bases from J, the gap between germline ends came to 1 base. Germline V gene data show CDR1 as SGHDN and CDR2 as FVKESK. The CDR3 sequence is 12 residues long. The CDR3 reads CASSQTGNTIYF. In DNA, the CDR3 is TGTGCCAGCAGCCAAACTGGAAACACCATATATTTT.

This chain joins TRBV5-6 and TRBJ2-7, with 8 nucleotides matching TRBD1. The CDR3 covers 16 residues. Germline CDR1 reads SGHDT; CDR2 reads YYEEEE. The ends lost 5 bases at V and 3 bases at J; junction bases unmatched: 13. The CDR3 sequence: CASSPDPRTGFYEQYF. In DNA form, the CDR3 reads TGTGCCAGCAGTCCCGACCCCCGGACAGGGTTCTACGAGCAGTACTTC.

CDR3 region: CASSPRGETGNTIYF. CDR3 nucleotides: TGTGCCAGCAGTCCTAGGGGAGAAACTGGAAACACCATATATTTT. V is TRBV7-9 and J is TRBJ1-3, with D maybe TRBD1 (5 bases). V was shortened by 6 bases and J by 2 bases, with 14 bases between the two germline ends. The CDR3 spans 15 residues. Germline CDR1 reads SEHNR; CDR2 reads FQNEAQ (reference sequence).

The chain carries TRBV5-1 and TRBJ1-3, with D possibly matching TRBD1 (5 bases). There are 14 residues in the CDR3. Germline CDR1 SGHRS, CDR2 YFSETQ. Between the trimmed V and J ends, which lost 0 bases and 2 bases, there was a span of 6 bases. The CDR3 region is CASSLETAGNTIYF. The CDR3 DNA follows: TGCGCCAGCAGCTTGGAGACAGCTGGAAACACCATATATTTT.

The chain joins TRBV27 to TRBJ2-1; perhaps TRBD1 as D (6 bases). V lost 3 bases, J lost 4 bases, and 13 bases lay in between. The germline V gene has CDR1 MNHEY and CDR2 SMNVEV (reference sequence). This CDR3 comprises 15 residues. The CDR3 bases are TGTGCCAGCAGTTTTGGGGGCTCTAATTACAATGAGCAGTTCTTC. Amino acid sequence: CASSFGGSNYNEQFF.